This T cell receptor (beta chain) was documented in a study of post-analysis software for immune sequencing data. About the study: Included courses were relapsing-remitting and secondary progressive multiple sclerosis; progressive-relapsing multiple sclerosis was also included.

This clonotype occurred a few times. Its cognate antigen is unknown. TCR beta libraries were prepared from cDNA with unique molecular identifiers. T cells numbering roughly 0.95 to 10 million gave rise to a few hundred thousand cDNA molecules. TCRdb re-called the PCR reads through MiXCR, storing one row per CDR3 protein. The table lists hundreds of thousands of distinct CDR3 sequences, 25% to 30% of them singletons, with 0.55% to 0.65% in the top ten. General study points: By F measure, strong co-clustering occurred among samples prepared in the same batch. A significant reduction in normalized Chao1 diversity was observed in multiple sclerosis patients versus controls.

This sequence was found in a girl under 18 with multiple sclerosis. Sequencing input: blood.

In DNA form, the CDR3 reads TGTGCCATCATAGAGGGACCTAATATTCTTAGCAATCAGCCCCAGCATTTT. It codes for CAIIEGPNILSNQPQHF. The J gene is TRBJ1-5, the V gene TRBV10-3; TRBD1 might be the D (5 bases). The CDR3 contains 17 residues. V was shortened by 7 bases and J by 0 bases, with 19 bases between the two germline ends. The germline V gene encodes CDR1 ENHRY and CDR2 SYGVKD.